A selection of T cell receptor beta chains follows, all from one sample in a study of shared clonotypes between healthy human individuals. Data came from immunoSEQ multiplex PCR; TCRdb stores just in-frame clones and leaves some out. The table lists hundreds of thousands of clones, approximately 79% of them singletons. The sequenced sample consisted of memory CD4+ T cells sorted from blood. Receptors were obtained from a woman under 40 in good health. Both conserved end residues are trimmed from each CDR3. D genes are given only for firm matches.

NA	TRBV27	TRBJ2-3	ASSLKVSTDTQY
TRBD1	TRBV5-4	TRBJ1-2	ASSGKLGRGTGVSGGYT
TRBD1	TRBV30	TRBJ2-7	AWSVGGSLAYEQY
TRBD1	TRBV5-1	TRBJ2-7	ASSDRTGGIYEQY
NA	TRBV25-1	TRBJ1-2	ASSGGAQNDGYT
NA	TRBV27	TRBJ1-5	ASMRGGSNQPQH
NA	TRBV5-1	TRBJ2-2	ASTLAGTNTGELF
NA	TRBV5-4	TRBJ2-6	ASSFDWAVGANVLT
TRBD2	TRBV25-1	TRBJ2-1	ASSVLLAGGLDEQF
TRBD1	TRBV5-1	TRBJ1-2	ASSSGQGTNYGYT
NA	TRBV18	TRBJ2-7	ASSPSLGAGGRSYEQY
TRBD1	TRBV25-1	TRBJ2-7	ASSEGTGSYEQY
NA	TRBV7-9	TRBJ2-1	ASSLIRSSYNEQF
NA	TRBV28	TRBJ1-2	ASSHAYGYT
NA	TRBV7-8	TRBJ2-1	ASSLREPGEQF
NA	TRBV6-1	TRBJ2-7	ASSVTFATYEQY
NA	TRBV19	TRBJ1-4	ASARVSNEKLF
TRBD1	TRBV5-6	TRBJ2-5	ASSSGTGKETQY
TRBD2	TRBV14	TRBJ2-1	ASSSWTSGVYNEQF
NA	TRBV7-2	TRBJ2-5	ASSLAGIETQY
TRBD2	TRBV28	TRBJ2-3	ASDSAGWREKEDTQY
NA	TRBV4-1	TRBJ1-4	ASSQLAIVNGEKLF
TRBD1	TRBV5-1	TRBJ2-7	ASSLEQGSYEQY
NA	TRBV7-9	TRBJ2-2	ASSSYLGDTGELF
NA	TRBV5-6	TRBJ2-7	ASSPQHRTRGEQY
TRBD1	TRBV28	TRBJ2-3	ASSSRTGGSDTQY
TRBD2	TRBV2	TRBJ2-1	ASKGLTSGYNEQF
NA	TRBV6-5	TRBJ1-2	ASSQLATST
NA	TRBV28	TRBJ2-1	ASSFSSETPNEQF
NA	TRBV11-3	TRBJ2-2	ASSWDVTTGELF
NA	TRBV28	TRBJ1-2	ASSPPLTWVGYT